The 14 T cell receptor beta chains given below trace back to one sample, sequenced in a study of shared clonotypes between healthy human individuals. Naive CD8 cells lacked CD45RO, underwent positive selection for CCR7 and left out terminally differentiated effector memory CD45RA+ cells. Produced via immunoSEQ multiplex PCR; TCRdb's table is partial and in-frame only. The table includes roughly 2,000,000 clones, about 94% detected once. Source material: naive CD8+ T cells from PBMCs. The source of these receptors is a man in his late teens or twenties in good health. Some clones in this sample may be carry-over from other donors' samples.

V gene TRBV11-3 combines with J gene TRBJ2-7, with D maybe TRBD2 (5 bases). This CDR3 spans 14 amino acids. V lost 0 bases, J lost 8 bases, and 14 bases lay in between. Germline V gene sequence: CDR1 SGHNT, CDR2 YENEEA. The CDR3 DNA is TGTGCCAGCAGCTTAGATATGGCCTCGGGAAAGCAGTACTTC. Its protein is CASSLDMASGKQYF.

The CDR3 is CASSARGTGVYGYTF. The CDR3 DNA reads TGTGCCAGTAGTGCTCGAGGGACAGGGGTCTATGGCTACACCTTC. The V call is TRBV19, the J call TRBJ1-2; 10 positions agree with TRBD1. The CDR3 extends over 15 amino acids. Germline-derived CDR1 and CDR2 are LNHDA and SQIVND (reference sequence). Trimming removed 5 bases from V and 4 bases from J; junction bases left unmatched: 7.

Written as DNA, the CDR3 is TGTGCCAGCACCCCAGGGGACGACACCGGGGAGCTGTTTTTT. It translates to CASTPGDDTGELFF. The V and J genes are TRBV6-1 and TRBJ2-2; possible D gene TRBD1, 6 bases. Trimming took off 7 bases at V and 3 bases at J, with 12 bases between the two ends. The germline V gene encodes CDR1 MNHNS and CDR2 SASEGT. The CDR3 runs 14 residues.

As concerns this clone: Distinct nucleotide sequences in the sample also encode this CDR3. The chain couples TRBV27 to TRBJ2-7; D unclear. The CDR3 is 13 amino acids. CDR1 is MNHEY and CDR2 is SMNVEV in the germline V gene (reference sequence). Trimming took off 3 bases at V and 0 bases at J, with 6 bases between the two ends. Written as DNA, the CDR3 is TGTGCCAGCAGTTTGGCGGCCTCCTACGAGCAGTACTTC. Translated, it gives CASSLAASYEQYF.

The CDR3 DNA follows: TGTGCCAGCAGTTGGGACCGGGGCTACGGCGAGCAGTACTTC. This sequence encodes CASSWDRGYGEQYF. The chain carries TRBV6-1 and TRBJ2-7; either TRBD1 or TRBD2 may supply D (5 bases each). The CDR3 is 14 amino acids. The germline V and J ends were trimmed by 5 bases and 6 bases, with 17 bases remaining between them. Germline CDR1 and CDR2: MNHNS and SASEGT.

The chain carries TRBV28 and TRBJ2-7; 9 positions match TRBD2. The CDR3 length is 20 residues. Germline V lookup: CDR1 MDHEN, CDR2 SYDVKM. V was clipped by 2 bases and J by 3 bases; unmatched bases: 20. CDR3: CASSLLPLAGGSAAFYEQYF. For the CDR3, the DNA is TGTGCCAGCAGTTTACTACCCTTGGCGGGAGGGTCGGCCGCTTTCTACGAGCAGTACTTC.

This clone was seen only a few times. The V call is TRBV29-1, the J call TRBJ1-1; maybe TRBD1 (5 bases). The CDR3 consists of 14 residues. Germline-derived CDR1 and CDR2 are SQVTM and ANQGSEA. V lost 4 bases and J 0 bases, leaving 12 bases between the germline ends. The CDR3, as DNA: TGCAGCGTTGTAGGACACGGTGTGAACACTGAAGCTTTCTTT. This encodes CSVVGHGVNTEAFF. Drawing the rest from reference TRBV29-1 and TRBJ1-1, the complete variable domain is SAVISQKPSRDICQRGTSLTIQCQVDSQVTMMFWYRQQPGQSLTLIATANQGSEATYESGFVIDKFPISRPNLTFSTLTVSNMSPEDSSIYLCSVVGHGVNTEAFFGQGTRLTVV.

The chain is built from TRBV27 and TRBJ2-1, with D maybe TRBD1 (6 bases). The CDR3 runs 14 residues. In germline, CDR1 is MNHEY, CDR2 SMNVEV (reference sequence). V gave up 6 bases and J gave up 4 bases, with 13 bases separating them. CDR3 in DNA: TGTGCCAGCAGGACCCTCAGGGGATACAATGAGCAGTTCTTC. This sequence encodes CASRTLRGYNEQFF.

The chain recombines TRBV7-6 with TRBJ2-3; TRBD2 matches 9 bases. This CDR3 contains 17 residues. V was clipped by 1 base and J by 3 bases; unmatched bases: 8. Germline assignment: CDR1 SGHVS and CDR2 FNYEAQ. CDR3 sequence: CASSLVFAGGPTDTQYF. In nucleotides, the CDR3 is TGTGCCAGCAGCTTAGTGTTTGCGGGAGGGCCAACAGATACGCAGTATTTT.

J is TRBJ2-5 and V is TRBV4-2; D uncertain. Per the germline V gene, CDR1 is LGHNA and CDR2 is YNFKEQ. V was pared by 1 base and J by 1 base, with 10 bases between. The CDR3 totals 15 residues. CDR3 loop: CASSQGSGSQETQYF. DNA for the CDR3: TGTGCCAGCAGCCAAGGATCCGGTTCCCAAGAGACCCAGTACTTC.

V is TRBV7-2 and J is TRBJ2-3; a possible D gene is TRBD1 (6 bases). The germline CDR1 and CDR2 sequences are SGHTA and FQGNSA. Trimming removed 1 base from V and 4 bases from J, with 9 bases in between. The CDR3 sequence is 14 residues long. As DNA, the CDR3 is TGTGCCAGCAGCTTAGTAAGGGGGTCAGATACGCAGTATTTT. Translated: CASSLVRGSDTQYF.

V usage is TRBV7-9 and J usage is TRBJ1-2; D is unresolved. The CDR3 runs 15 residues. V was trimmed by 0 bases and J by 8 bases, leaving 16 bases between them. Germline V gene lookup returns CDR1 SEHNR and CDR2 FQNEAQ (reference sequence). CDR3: CASSLALAGAEGYTF. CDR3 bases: TGTGCCAGCAGCTTAGCGCTTGCGGGCGCGGAGGGCTACACCTTC.

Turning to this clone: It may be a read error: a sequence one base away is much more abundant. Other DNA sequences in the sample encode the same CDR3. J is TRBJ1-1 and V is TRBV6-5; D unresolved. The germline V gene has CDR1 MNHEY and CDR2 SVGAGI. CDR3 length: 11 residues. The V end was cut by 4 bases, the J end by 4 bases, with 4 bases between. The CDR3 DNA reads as TGTGCCAGCAGTTTGGGCACTGAAGCTTTCTTT. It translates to CASSLGTEAFF.

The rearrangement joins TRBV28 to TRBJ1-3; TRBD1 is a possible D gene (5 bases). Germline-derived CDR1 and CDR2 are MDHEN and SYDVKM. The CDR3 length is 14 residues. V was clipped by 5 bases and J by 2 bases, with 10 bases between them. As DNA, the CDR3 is TGTGCCAGCAGTCATAGGGGAACTGGAAACACCATATATTTT. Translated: CASSHRGTGNTIYF.